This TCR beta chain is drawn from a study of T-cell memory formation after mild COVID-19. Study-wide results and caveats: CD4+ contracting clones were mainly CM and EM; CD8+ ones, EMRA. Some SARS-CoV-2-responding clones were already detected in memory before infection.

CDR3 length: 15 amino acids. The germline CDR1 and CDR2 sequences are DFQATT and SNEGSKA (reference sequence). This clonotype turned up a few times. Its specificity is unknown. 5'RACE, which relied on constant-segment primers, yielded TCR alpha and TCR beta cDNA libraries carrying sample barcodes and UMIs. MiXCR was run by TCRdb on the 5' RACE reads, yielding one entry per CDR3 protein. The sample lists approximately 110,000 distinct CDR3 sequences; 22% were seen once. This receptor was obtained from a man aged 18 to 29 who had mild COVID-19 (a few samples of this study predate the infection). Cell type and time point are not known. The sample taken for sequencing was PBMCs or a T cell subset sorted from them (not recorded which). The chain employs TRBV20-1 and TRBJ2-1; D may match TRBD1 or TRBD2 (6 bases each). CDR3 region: CSRRTQGGSYNEQFF. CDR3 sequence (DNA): TGCAGCCGACGGACCCAAGGGGGGTCCTACAATGAGCAGTTCTTC.